The 25 T cell receptor beta chains below were found in one sample sequenced in a study of control samples from healthy donors and cancer patients. Sequencing was performed with immunoSEQ multiplex PCR; in TCRdb, only in-frame clones are kept and a portion is missing. This sample carries more than 85,000 clones, roughly 90% of them seen once, and the ten largest clones take approximately 18%. Source material: blood. The receptors were gathered from a woman between 50 and 59 years old in good health.

The V gene is TRBV27, the J gene TRBJ2-1; 13 positions agree with TRBD2. The CDR3 has 18 amino acids. Per germline, CDR1 MNHEY and CDR2 SMNVEV (reference sequence). Losses at the gene ends were 3 bases for V and 8 bases for J; bases not matched to a gene: 13. In DNA, the CDR3 is TGTGCCAGCAGTTTGGCCCGGACTAGCGGGGGCCCAGGGCATGAGCAGTTCTTC. Translation gives CASSLARTSGGPGHEQFF.

The V gene is TRBV27, the J gene TRBJ2-7, with D possibly being TRBD1 (6 bases). The germline V and J ends were trimmed by 0 bases and 2 bases, with 8 bases remaining between them. CDR3 length: 14 residues. Per germline, CDR1 MNHEY and CDR2 SMNVEV (reference sequence). The CDR3 loop is CASSLSAGAYEQYF. Here the CDR3 DNA reads TGTGCCAGCAGTTTATCGGCAGGGGCCTACGAGCAGTACTTC.

The chain couples TRBV3-1 (or the pseudogene TRBV3-2) to TRBJ2-2, with 14 nucleotides matching TRBD2. Looked up from germline, CDR1 is LGHDT and CDR2 is YNNKEL (reference sequence). There are 18 residues in the CDR3. Trimming took 4 bases from V and 0 from J; bases not matched to a gene: 4. CDR3 amino acids: CASSPGTSGGPNTGELFF. The DNA for the CDR3 is TGTGCCAGCAGCCCTGGGACTAGCGGGGGCCCGAACACCGGGGAGCTGTTTTTT.

The chain carries TRBV27 and TRBJ1-4; 7 bases line up with TRBD1. The V segment lost 6 bases and the J segment 4 bases; nucleotides outside the gene matches: 8. The CDR3 totals 15 residues. Germline CDR1 MNHEY, CDR2 SMNVEV (reference sequence). Here the CDR3 DNA reads TGTGCCAGCAGGCTAACAACAGGGGTTAATGAAAAACTGTTTTTT. Amino acids: CASRLTTGVNEKLFF.

Here the CDR3 DNA reads TGTGCCAGCAGCCAAGTAAGGGTTTTTGGCATTCAGTACTTC. Translating it yields CASSQVRVFGIQYF. This sequence joins TRBV3-1 (or the pseudogene TRBV3-2) and TRBJ2-4, with no clear D. The CDR3 runs 14 residues. The germline V gene encodes CDR1 LGHDT and CDR2 YNNKEL (reference sequence). Deletions cut 1 base from V and 9 bases from J, with 13 bases between.

This clone has a handful of counts. This chain joins TRBV6-4 and TRBJ2-1; TRBD2 aligns across 8 bases. This CDR3 is 15 amino acids long. Germline values: CDR1 MRHNA, CDR2 SNTAGT. V dropped 8 bases and J dropped 8; count of bases not matched to a gene: 14. The CDR3 DNA reads TGTGCCAGCGCCCCCGAATCGGGGGGGGCGTATGAGCAGTTCTTC. It yields the protein CASAPESGGAYEQFF.

This clone was counted between two and nine times. The rearrangement uses TRBV6-6 and TRBJ1-2; D uncertain. Trimming left V 8 bases short and J 8 bases short, with 9 bases between. Germline V gene data show CDR1 as MNHNY and CDR2 as SVGAGI (reference sequence). The CDR3 is 10 residues long. Here the CDR3 reads CASRAEGYTF. CDR3 nucleotide sequence: TGTGCCAGCCGTGCGGAGGGCTACACCTTC.

This sequence joins TRBV2 and TRBJ2-3; D is perhaps TRBD2 (6 bases). Trimming took 5 bases from V and 5 from J, leaving 26 bases between them. Germline-derived CDR1 and CDR2 are SNHLY and FYNNEI. This CDR3 has 18 amino acids. The CDR3 is CASSHERKGTSILDTQYF. CDR3 bases: TGTGCCAGCAGTCACGAGAGGAAAGGGACTTCAATTCTAGATACGCAGTATTTT.

The gene calls are TRBV7-9 and TRBJ2-7; D remains unclear. The CDR3 extends over 13 amino acids. The germline V gene has CDR1 SEHNR and CDR2 FQNEAQ (reference sequence). The V end lost 1 base, the J end lost 4 bases, and 8 bases lay between the germline ends. Written as DNA, the CDR3 is TGTGCCAGCAGCTTAGGAATCCGATACGAGCAGTACTTC. It specifies CASSLGIRYEQYF.

The rearrangement joins TRBV7-8 to TRBJ2-2; 9 bases map to TRBD2. This CDR3 region has 16 residues. Germline V CDR1 and CDR2: SGHVS, FQNEAQ. Trimming took 5 bases from V and 4 from J; bases not matched to a gene: 8. The CDR3 region has the DNA TGTGCCAGCAGCCCGGGGGGCGGGAGGGGCACCGGGGAGCTGTTTTTT. Its translation is CASSPGGGRGTGELFF.

The chain recombines TRBV30 with TRBJ2-5, with TRBD2 matching over 10 bases. V trimming: 3 bases; J trimming: 7 bases; junction bases outside the gene matches: 8. The CDR3 consists of 14 residues. CDR1 GTSNPN and CDR2 SVGIG come from the germline V gene (reference sequence). DNA of the CDR3: TGTGCCTGGAGCACCGGGACTAGCGTCGGGACCCAGTACTTC. It yields the protein CAWSTGTSVGTQYF. The whole variable domain, filled in from reference TRBV30 and TRBJ2-5, reads SQTIHQWPATLVQPVGSPLSLECTVEGTSNPNLYWYRQAAGRGLQLLFYSVGIGQISSEVPQNLSASRPQDRQFILSSKKLLLSDSGFYLCAWSTGTSVGTQYFGPGTRLLVL.

The chain joins TRBV6-5 to TRBJ2-1, with 7 bases aligning to TRBD2. The CDR3 covers 15 residues. Per germline, CDR1 MNHEY and CDR2 SVGAGI. V lost 8 bases, J lost 8 bases, and 15 bases stayed unmatched. CDR3 DNA: TGTGCCAGCGCCTTCCGGGCGGGAGTGTTGGATGAGCAGTTCTTC. This encodes CASAFRAGVLDEQFF.

This clone was seen a handful of times. V gene TRBV3-1 (or the pseudogene TRBV3-2) combines with J gene TRBJ2-1, with D tentatively TRBD2 (6 bases). Per germline, CDR1 LGHDT and CDR2 YNNKEL (reference sequence). The CDR3 sequence is 14 residues long. Trimming removed 0 bases from V and 4 bases from J, with 7 bases in between. CDR3 amino acids: CASSQDSGYNEQFF. CDR3 coding DNA: TGTGCCAGCAGCCAAGACAGCGGGTACAATGAGCAGTTCTTC.

V usage is TRBV28 and J usage is TRBJ2-7; D unclear. Germline CDR1 MDHEN, CDR2 SYDVKM. Trimming pared 6 bases from V and 0 bases from J, leaving 15 bases between. The CDR3 has 15 residues. In DNA, the CDR3 is TGTGCCAGCAGCTTTTCCGCCGGCGGCTCCTACGAGCAGTACGTC. Encoded protein: CASSFSAGGSYEQYV.

The chain employs TRBV3-1 (or the pseudogene TRBV3-2) and TRBJ2-1; D is perhaps TRBD2 (6 bases). With 2 bases removed from V and 1 base from J, the gap between germline ends came to 9 bases. The CDR3 is 15 amino acids. Germline V gene lookup returns CDR1 LGHDT and CDR2 YNNKEL (reference sequence). Written as DNA, the CDR3 is TGTGCCAGCAGCCAAAACGGGGGATCCTACAATGAGCAGTTCTTC. This sequence encodes CASSQNGGSYNEQFF.

This sequence joins TRBV3-1 (or the pseudogene TRBV3-2) and TRBJ2-2; 8 bases match TRBD1. The CDR3 length is 16 residues. J was trimmed by 0 bases and V by 4 bases; bases with no gene match: 4. The germline CDR1 and CDR2 sequences are LGHDT and YNNKEL (reference sequence). The CDR3 coding sequence is TGTGCCAGCAGCCGTCACAGGGGGACGAACACCGGGGAGCTGTTTTTT. Encoded protein: CASSRHRGTNTGELFF.

The chain carries TRBV7-2 and TRBJ1-5; TRBD1 matches at 8 bases. CDR1 and CDR2 (germline): SGHTA, FQGNSA. This CDR3 contains 18 residues. The V gene end was trimmed by 0 bases and the J gene end by 0 bases; junction bases not matched to a gene: 7. CDR3 sequence: CASSLAYRGSSSNQPQHF. The CDR3 region has the DNA TGTGCCAGCAGCTTAGCCTACAGGGGGAGTTCTAGCAATCAGCCCCAGCATTTT.

The chain has TRBV27 and TRBJ2-3; D remains ambiguous. The CDR3 totals 12 residues. CDR1 and CDR2 (germline): MNHEY, SMNVEV (reference sequence). V was shortened by 4 bases and J by 2 bases, with 4 bases between the two germline ends. The CDR3 DNA is TGTGCCAGCAGTTCCTTCACAGATACGCAGTATTTT. It yields the protein CASSSFTDTQYF.

The J gene is TRBJ2-3, the V gene TRBV27, with D perhaps TRBD2 (5 bases). In germline, CDR1 is MNHEY, CDR2 SMNVEV (reference sequence). V gave up 1 base and J gave up 1 base, with 12 bases separating them. The CDR3 is made up of 16 amino acids. The CDR3 DNA sequence: TGTGCCAGCAGTTTATTAGGGAGCCGCGGCACAGATACGCAGTATTTT. This encodes CASSLLGSRGTDTQYF.

The chain links TRBV5-1 to TRBJ1-5, with D possibly being TRBD1 (6 bases). The CDR3 covers 15 residues. The germline gives CDR1 SGHRS, CDR2 YFSETQ. Trimming removed 4 bases at V and 3 bases at J, with 14 bases between. CDR3 DNA sequence: TGCGCCAGCAGCACTACAGGGAGCGCCAATCAGCCCCAGCATTTT. Translated, it gives CASSTTGSANQPQHF.

This clone has just a few counts. This chain connects TRBV30 to TRBJ2-7; D is perhaps TRBD1 (6 bases). CDR1 and CDR2 (germline): GTSNPN, SVGIG (reference sequence). This CDR3 region has 13 residues. The V and J ends lost 0 bases and 4 bases respectively, with 10 bases between them. CDR3 DNA: TGTGCCTGGAGTGTGGGGGCTTCGTACGAGCAGTACTTC. Translated, it gives CAWSVGASYEQYF.

This chain uses TRBV12-5 with TRBJ2-4; TRBD1 aligns across 7 bases. J was trimmed by 0 bases and V by 5 bases; bases with no gene match: 10. This CDR3 contains 17 residues. Germline CDR1 reads LGHNT; CDR2 reads FRNRAP. In DNA form, the CDR3 reads TGTGCTAGTGGTCTGCAATGGGACAGTCTAGCCAAAAACATTCAGTACTTC. Amino acids: CASGLQWDSLAKNIQYF.

V is TRBV5-6 and J is TRBJ1-1, with D perhaps TRBD1 (5 bases). Germline lookup yields CDR1 SGHDT and CDR2 YYEEEE. This CDR3 has 15 residues. Trimming pared 0 bases from V and 8 bases from J, leaving 17 bases between. The CDR3 sequence is CASSLEGFRQKEAFF. The CDR3 DNA sequence: TGTGCCAGCAGCTTGGAAGGTTTTAGACAGAAGGAAGCTTTCTTT.

Points on this clone: Since a much larger clone is just one base distant, this may be a read error. Other DNA sequences of this sample code for an identical CDR3. The CDR3 DNA reads as TGTGCCAGCAGCTTAGTCGGGAGGGGAGACACCGAAGCTTTCTTT. As protein: CASSLVGRGDTEAFF. The rearrangement joins TRBV7-9 to TRBJ1-1; perhaps TRBD1 as D (5 bases). CDR3 size: 15 residues. CDR1 is SEHNR, CDR2 FQNEAQ, per germline (reference sequence).

The chain is built from TRBV11-2 and TRBJ2-1; possibly TRBD1 for D (6 bases). The V end lost 0 bases, the J end lost 9 bases, and 12 bases lay between the germline ends. Germline CDR1 reads SGHAT; CDR2 reads FQNNGV. CDR3 size: 14 residues. The CDR3: CASSLDLSRGEQFF. Here the CDR3 DNA reads TGTGCCAGCAGCTTAGACCTTAGCAGGGGTGAGCAGTTCTTC.